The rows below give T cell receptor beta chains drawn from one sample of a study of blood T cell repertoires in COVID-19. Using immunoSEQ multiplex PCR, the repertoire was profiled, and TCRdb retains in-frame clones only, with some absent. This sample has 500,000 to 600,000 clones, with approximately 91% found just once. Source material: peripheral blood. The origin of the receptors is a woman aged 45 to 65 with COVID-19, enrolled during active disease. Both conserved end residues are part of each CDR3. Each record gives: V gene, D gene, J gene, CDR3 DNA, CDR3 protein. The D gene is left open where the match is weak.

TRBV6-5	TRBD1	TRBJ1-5	TGTGCCAGCAGACAGGGGGTAAATCAGCCCCAGCATTTT	CASRQGVNQPQHF
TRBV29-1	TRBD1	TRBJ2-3	TGCAGCGTTGTTTCTTGGGACAGGGGGCAAGATACGCAGTATTTT	CSVVSWDRGQDTQYF
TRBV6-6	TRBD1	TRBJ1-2	TGTGCCAGCAGCGACGGACAGGGCTATGGCTACACCTTC	CASSDGQGYGYTF
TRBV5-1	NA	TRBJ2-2	TGCGCCAGCAGCTTAAGTAGCTCGAACACCGGGGAGCTGTTTTTT	CASSLSSSNTGELFF
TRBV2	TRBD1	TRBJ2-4	TGTGCCAGCAGTGCGGGACAGTTAAACATTCAGTACTTC	CASSAGQLNIQYF
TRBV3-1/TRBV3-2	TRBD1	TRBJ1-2	TGTGCCAGCAGCCAAGCAGGACAGGGGTTCTATGGCTACACCTTC	CASSQAGQGFYGYTF
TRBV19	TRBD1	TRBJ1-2	TGTGCCAGTAGGAGGACAGGAGCTAACTATGGCTACACCTTC	CASRRTGANYGYTF
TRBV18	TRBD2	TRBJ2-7	TGTGCCAGCTCACTGAGCCTCGGGGGGACGCACTCCTACGAGCAGTACTTC	CASSLSLGGTHSYEQYF
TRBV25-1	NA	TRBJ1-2	TGTGCCAGCAGTGACAGAGGCTTTGGCTACACCTTC	CASSDRGFGYTF
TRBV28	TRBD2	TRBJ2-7	TGTGCCAGCAGTTTAGGTGGGGGGGAACCCTACGAGCAGTACTTC	CASSLGGGEPYEQYF
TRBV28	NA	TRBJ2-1	TGTGCCAGCAGTTTGCGGGTCCAGACGAATGAGCAGTTCTTC	CASSLRVQTNEQFF
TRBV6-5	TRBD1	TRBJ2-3	TGTGCCAGCTGGGACAGAGTAGGGGATACGCAGTATTTT	CASWDRVGDTQYF